This T cell receptor beta chain was profiled in a study of blood T cell repertoires in COVID-19. Study-level information: Italy, Spain and the United States were the sources of the convalescent and acute COVID-19 samples. T cells, B-cell-depleted T cells, or PBMCs provided the cDNA or gDNA that served as material.

The sample holds one count of this clone. Germline-derived CDR1 and CDR2 are SGHRS and YFSETQ. Trimming removed 4 bases from V and 1 base from J; junction bases left unmatched: 5. This CDR3 has 16 residues. Per the authors' pipeline: From reference gene primer amplification, estimates of nucleated cell counts were derived. Sequencing used immunoSEQ multiplex PCR; TCRdb keeps in-frame clones, though not all of them. V, J and clone size were drawn from that table, and D and trimming were deduced from the DNA. Here the sample spans about 260,000 clones, 84% being singletons. The clonotype was recovered from a man aged 55 to 70 with acute or convalescent COVID-19. The chain employs TRBV5-1 and TRBJ2-2; 9 nucleotides match TRBD1. Sequences were obtained from peripheral blood. CDR3 nucleotides: TGCGCCAGCAGCCTGGGGACAGGGAGGAACACCGGGGAGCTGTTTTTT. It encodes CASSLGTGRNTGELFF.